These T cell receptor beta chains were read from a single sample in a study of T-cell memory formation after mild COVID-19. TCRdb processed the 5' RACE reads anew with MiXCR; each CDR3 protein has one entry. Here the sample spans some 57,000 distinct CDR3 sequences, 12% being singletons. Material: PBMCs or a T cell subset sorted from them (not recorded which). Receptor source: a man aged 18 to 30 who had mild COVID-19 (a few samples of this study predate the infection). Cell type and time point are not known. Each CDR3 is given with its conserved first and last residue. Fields, in order: CDR3 length, J gene, D gene, V gene, clone size, CDR3 protein, CDR3 DNA. A D gene is named only where the DNA matches it firmly. Clone size, where shown, is once, few, many, or a class for clones that have expanded.

cdr3_length: 12
j_call: TRBJ2-4
d_call: -
v_call: TRBV2
clone_size: many
cdr3_aa: CAIALTETTQYF
cdr3_nt: TGTGCCATCGCTCTTACGGAGACAACTCAGTACTTC

cdr3_length: 14
j_call: TRBJ2-7
d_call: -
v_call: TRBV3-1
clone_size: -
cdr3_aa: CASSTSYSSYEQYF
cdr3_nt: TGTGCCAGCAGCACTTCCTATAGCTCCTACGAGCAGTACTTC

cdr3_length: 15
j_call: TRBJ1-1
d_call: -
v_call: TRBV29-1
clone_size: -
cdr3_aa: CSGGAGWGMNTEAFF
cdr3_nt: TGCAGCGGAGGGGCGGGGTGGGGGATGAACACTGAAGCTTTCTTT

cdr3_length: 14
j_call: TRBJ2-2
d_call: TRBD2
v_call: TRBV6-1
clone_size: few
cdr3_aa: CASSWTSAGGELFF
cdr3_nt: TGTGCCAGCAGTTGGACTAGCGCGGGCGGGGAGCTGTTTTTT

cdr3_length: 12
j_call: TRBJ2-7
d_call: -
v_call: TRBV5-1
clone_size: -
cdr3_aa: CASSFRGYEQYF
cdr3_nt: TGCGCCAGCAGCTTCCGGGGGTACGAGCAGTACTTC

cdr3_length: 16
j_call: TRBJ1-1
d_call: TRBD1
v_call: TRBV7-2
clone_size: few
cdr3_aa: CASSSGQGAGGTEAFF
cdr3_nt: TGTGCCAGCAGCTCGGGACAGGGGGCTGGGGGGACTGAAGCTTTCTTT

cdr3_length: 14
j_call: TRBJ1-2
d_call: -
v_call: TRBV7-2
clone_size: -
cdr3_aa: CASSFESWYYGYTF
cdr3_nt: TGTGCCAGCAGCTTCGAGTCCTGGTACTATGGCTACACCTTC

cdr3_length: 13
j_call: TRBJ2-2
d_call: -
v_call: TRBV7-9
clone_size: few
cdr3_aa: CASSLAPVGELFF
cdr3_nt: TGTGCCAGCAGCTTAGCTCCGGTCGGGGAGCTGTTTTTT

cdr3_length: 15
j_call: TRBJ2-1
d_call: TRBD2
v_call: TRBV7-3
clone_size: many
cdr3_aa: CASSLTGGGYNEQFF
cdr3_nt: TGTGCCAGCAGCTTAACTGGCGGGGGCTACAATGAGCAGTTCTTC

cdr3_length: 15
j_call: TRBJ2-2
d_call: TRBD1
v_call: TRBV24-1
clone_size: few
cdr3_aa: CATSGPGGSTGELFF
cdr3_nt: TGTGCCACCAGTGGCCCAGGGGGCAGCACCGGGGAGCTGTTTTTT

cdr3_length: 14
j_call: TRBJ2-1
d_call: -
v_call: TRBV5-6
clone_size: -
cdr3_aa: CASSLERFYNEQFF
cdr3_nt: TGTGCCAGCAGCTTGGAGCGTTTTTACAATGAGCAGTTCTTC

cdr3_length: 15
j_call: TRBJ1-4
d_call: -
v_call: TRBV12-3/TRBV12-4
clone_size: few
cdr3_aa: CASSFRGPSNEKLFF
cdr3_nt: TGTGCCAGCAGTTTTAGGGGACCGAGTAATGAAAAACTGTTTTTT

cdr3_length: 14
j_call: TRBJ2-3
d_call: TRBD1
v_call: TRBV20-1
clone_size: -
cdr3_aa: CSGVRDRTTDTQYF
cdr3_nt: TGCAGTGGGGTCCGGGACAGGACCACAGATACGCAGTATTTT

cdr3_length: 16
j_call: TRBJ2-2
d_call: -
v_call: TRBV5-1
clone_size: many
cdr3_aa: CASKSGSSGNTGELFF
cdr3_nt: TGCGCCAGCAAGTCAGGCTCCTCAGGGAACACCGGGGAGCTGTTTTTT

cdr3_length: 14
j_call: TRBJ2-7
d_call: -
v_call: TRBV7-9
clone_size: few
cdr3_aa: CASSSPRGSYEQYF
cdr3_nt: TGTGCCAGCAGCTCCCCCAGGGGTTCCTACGAGCAGTACTTC

cdr3_length: 12
j_call: TRBJ2-1
d_call: -
v_call: TRBV20-1
clone_size: -
cdr3_aa: CSARVVAGEQFF
cdr3_nt: TGCAGTGCTAGAGTGGTAGCAGGTGAGCAGTTCTTC

cdr3_length: 13
j_call: TRBJ2-6
d_call: -
v_call: TRBV24-1
clone_size: few
cdr3_aa: CATSIPGANVLTF
cdr3_nt: TGTGCCACCAGTATTCCTGGGGCCAACGTCCTGACTTTC

cdr3_length: 14
j_call: TRBJ2-3
d_call: -
v_call: TRBV5-1
clone_size: many
cdr3_aa: CASSLRGAGDTQYF
cdr3_nt: TGCGCCAGCAGCTTGCGGGGGGCTGGAGATACGCAGTATTTT

cdr3_length: 14
j_call: TRBJ1-3
d_call: -
v_call: TRBV7-2
clone_size: -
cdr3_aa: CASSLGWGGNTIYF
cdr3_nt: TGTGCCAGCAGCTTAGGGTGGGGCGGAAACACCATATATTTT

cdr3_length: 15
j_call: TRBJ1-2
d_call: -
v_call: TRBV6-5
clone_size: -
cdr3_aa: CASSYLPGDDYGYTF
cdr3_nt: TGTGCCAGCAGTTACCTGCCGGGAGACGACTATGGCTACACCTTC

cdr3_length: 15
j_call: TRBJ2-3
d_call: -
v_call: TRBV12-3/TRBV12-4
clone_size: few
cdr3_aa: CASSFGAGQSDTQYF
cdr3_nt: TGTGCCAGCAGTTTTGGTGCGGGACAGTCAGATACGCAGTATTTT

cdr3_length: 14
j_call: TRBJ2-7
d_call: -
v_call: TRBV7-2
clone_size: many
cdr3_aa: CASSPPSVPYEQYF
cdr3_nt: TGTGCCAGCAGTCCCCCTAGCGTTCCCTACGAGCAGTACTTC

cdr3_length: 15
j_call: TRBJ2-3
d_call: TRBD2
v_call: TRBV6-5
clone_size: -
cdr3_aa: CASRPGTSGPDTQYF
cdr3_nt: TGTGCCAGCAGACCCGGGACTAGCGGGCCAGATACGCAGTATTTT

cdr3_length: 17
j_call: TRBJ2-1
d_call: TRBD2
v_call: TRBV5-1
clone_size: few
cdr3_aa: CASSGLGLGFVDAEQFF
cdr3_nt: TGCGCCAGCAGCGGACTAGGGCTGGGTTTCGTCGACGCTGAGCAGTTCTTC